The T cell receptor (beta chain) under discussion was sequenced for a study of beta chain features in type 1 diabetes. Turning to the study itself: Analysis included roughly 100 million sorted cells drawn from all samples.

CDR1 and CDR2 (germline): MNHEY, SMNVEV (reference sequence). Trimming stripped 10 bases from V and 4 bases from J, with 11 bases between. The CDR3 consists of 11 residues. Over 95% purity was reached by all sorted populations. Every bit of the isolated RNA underwent reverse transcription, so sequencing read expressed TCRB transcripts. The repertoire was sequenced with immunoSEQ multiplex PCR; TCRdb's copy has only in-frame clones and lacks some. Here the sample spans about 360,000 clones, 10% to 15% being singletons. Study findings and constraints: Cells carrying high TCR expression could end up over-represented when cDNA is sequenced.

This clone was detected only a few times. Its target is not known. Sequencing was done on a sample of naive CD4+ T cells from blood. The rearrangement joins TRBV27 to TRBJ2-7; weak D call: TRBD2 (6 bases). The sequence derives from a man aged 18 to 29 in good health. The chain's CDR3 is CATGTAYEQYF. The CDR3 coding sequence is TGTGCCACCGGGACTGCTTACGAGCAGTACTTC.